Presented here are 29 T cell receptor beta chains from one specimen sequenced in a study of OX40 agonist ivuxolimab in advanced cancers. Clones were sequenced by immunoSEQ multiplex PCR, and TCRdb holds only the in-frame ones, with some missing. This sample carries some 90,000 clones, approximately 89% of them seen once, and the ten largest clones take under 0.95%. Sequenced here: CD4+ or CD8+ T cells sorted from blood, sampled in a trial of the OX40 agonist ivuxolimab. These receptor sequences come from an adult with an advanced solid tumor such as melanoma, head and neck, liver or kidney cancer.

The chain has TRBV5-8 and TRBJ2-3; D not resolved. The CDR3 length is 14 residues. Germline CDR1 and CDR2: SGHTS and YDEGEE. With 1 base removed from V and 2 bases from J, the gap between germline ends came to 8 bases. CDR3 DNA sequence: TGTGCCAGCAGCTTGTTACGTTCCACAGATACGCAGTATTTT. Encoded protein: CASSLLRSTDTQYF.

V usage is TRBV4-3 and J usage is TRBJ2-1; TRBD1 matches at 7 bases. CDR1 is LGHNA and CDR2 is YSLEER in the germline V gene. V lost 0 bases and J lost 8; bases outside the gene matches: 7. The CDR3 contains 15 residues. The CDR3 protein is CASSQDDRAGDEQFF. In DNA form, the CDR3 reads TGCGCCAGCAGCCAAGACGACAGGGCTGGGGATGAGCAGTTCTTC.

The rearrangement links TRBV5-1 to TRBJ2-2; 7 bases are a match to TRBD2. The V and J ends lost 5 bases and 8 bases, in that order; junction bases with no gene match: 9. This CDR3 comprises 14 residues. Germline loops: CDR1 SGHRS, CDR2 YFSETQ. CDR3: CASRLAIGSGELFF. The CDR3 DNA sequence: TGCGCCAGCAGACTAGCGATCGGGTCAGGGGAGCTGTTTTTT.

This chain links TRBV7-9 with TRBJ2-5; D not resolved. The V gene's germline CDR1 is SEHNR and CDR2 FQNEAQ (reference sequence). This CDR3 has 14 amino acids. Between the trimmed V and J ends, which lost 2 bases and 1 base, there was a span of 8 bases. The CDR3 DNA is TGTGCCAGCAGCTTATTCGGCAGCCAAGAGACCCAGTACTTC. This translates into CASSLFGSQETQYF.

The V call is TRBV30, the J call TRBJ1-3; possible D gene TRBD1, 5 bases. V lost 4 bases to trimming and J lost 0 bases, with 16 bases between them. This CDR3 is built from 16 residues. CDR1 is GTSNPN and CDR2 is SVGIG in the germline V gene (reference sequence). The CDR3 DNA follows: TGTGCCTGGACATGGGGCAGGGTCTACTCTGGAAACACCATATATTTT. It encodes CAWTWGRVYSGNTIYF.

This rearrangement joins TRBV7-2 to TRBJ2-5; D may correspond to TRBD1 or TRBD2 (6 bases each). V was clipped by 2 bases and J by 5 bases, with 12 bases between them. From germline, CDR1 is SGHTA and CDR2 FQGNSA. The CDR3 is 14 residues long. The CDR3 DNA follows: TGTGCCAGCAGCTTACAGCGGAGGGGGGAGACCCAGTACTTC. It is translated as CASSLQRRGETQYF.

The chain recombines TRBV28 with TRBJ2-7; a possible D gene is TRBD1 (6 bases). The CDR3 has 17 amino acids. The V end lost 5 bases, the J end lost 1 base, and 21 bases lay between the germline ends. Germline CDR1 reads MDHEN; CDR2 reads SYDVKM. CDR3 residues: CASSSLVTGQGSYEQYF. The CDR3 nucleotides read TGTGCCAGCAGTAGCCTCGTTACAGGGCAAGGGTCCTACGAGCAGTACTTC.

The rearrangement uses TRBV7-2 and TRBJ2-7; D unclear. Deletions cut 0 bases from V and 11 bases from J, with 14 bases between. The CDR3 covers 13 residues. Germline loops: CDR1 SGHTA, CDR2 FQGNSA. The CDR3 region is CASSLASHPTEYF. In DNA, the CDR3 is TGTGCCAGCAGCTTAGCGTCTCACCCTACGGAGTACTTC.

V and J are TRBV5-6 and TRBJ2-7; D call uncertain. Germline CDR1 reads SGHDT; CDR2 reads YYEEEE. V shed 0 bases and J shed 0 bases, with 7 bases lying between them. The length of the CDR3 is 14 residues. CDR3 sequence: CASSLGQLSYEQYF. CDR3 bases: TGTGCCAGCAGCTTGGGGCAACTCTCCTACGAGCAGTACTTC.

This clone is a singleton in its sample. The chain recombines TRBV11-3 with TRBJ2-7; 8 bases align to TRBD2. This CDR3 has 15 residues. V shed 3 bases and J 2 bases; nucleotides not matched to a gene: 6. Germline assignment: CDR1 SGHNT and CDR2 YENEEA. CDR3 loop: CASSLRRGETYEQYF. The CDR3 DNA reads as TGTGCCAGCAGCTTGCGGCGGGGGGAGACCTACGAGCAGTACTTC.

CDR3 coding DNA: TGTGCCAGCAGTTTAACGGGACTGTACAATGAGCAGTTCTTC. Translated, it gives CASSLTGLYNEQFF. The chain employs TRBV28 and TRBJ2-1; maybe TRBD2 (6 bases). Germline lookup yields CDR1 MDHEN and CDR2 SYDVKM. This CDR3 has 14 amino acids. The ends were cut back, 2 bases at V and 4 bases at J, with 9 bases in the middle.

J is TRBJ1-1 and V is TRBV7-9, with D maybe TRBD1 (5 bases). V was clipped by 0 bases and J by 0 bases, with 8 bases between them. The CDR3 runs to 15 residues. The V gene's germline CDR1 is SEHNR and CDR2 FQNEAQ (reference sequence). CDR3 bases: TGTGCCAGCAGCTTAGCGTCAGGGTTGAACACTGAAGCTTTCTTT. Residues: CASSLASGLNTEAFF.

Of note for this clone: Mismatch with germline at one junction end may stem from a read error. Other nucleotide sequences in the sample specify the same CDR3. The V gene is TRBV6-6, the J gene TRBJ2-7; 7 bases match TRBD2. Germline V gives CDR1 MNHNY, CDR2 SVGAGI (reference sequence). The CDR3 spans 13 residues. The CDR3 region is CASSYGARSGALF. For the CDR3, the DNA is TGTGCCAGCAGTTATGGCGCTAGAAGCGGGGCTCTGTTC.

As regards this clone: The identical CDR3 is also encoded by other nucleotide sequences in the sample. The chain recombines TRBV9 with TRBJ2-5; TRBD1 matches 7 bases. From germline, CDR1 is SGDLS and CDR2 YYNGEE. V dropped 2 bases and J dropped 3; count of bases not matched to a gene: 10. The length of the CDR3 is 16 residues. CDR3 sequence: CASSVSYRDREETQYF. The CDR3 bases are TGTGCCAGCAGCGTCTCTTACCGAGACAGGGAAGAGACCCAGTACTTC.

The rearrangement joins TRBV7-8 to TRBJ1-5; tentative D call: TRBD1 (5 bases). V was cut by 3 bases and J by 9 bases, with 15 bases left in between. The V gene's germline CDR1 is SGHVS and CDR2 FQNEAQ. The CDR3 sequence is 14 residues long. In DNA form, the CDR3 reads TGTGCCAGCAGCTTTTCGGGGCTCCAACGGCCCCAGCATTTT. It translates to CASSFSGLQRPQHF.

This clone was observed once. The chain uses TRBV5-8 and TRBJ2-5; no definite D call. This CDR3 comprises 13 residues. V lost 5 bases and J 2 bases, leaving 10 bases between the germline ends. Germline CDR1 is SGHTS and CDR2 is YDEGEE. As DNA, the CDR3 is TGTGCCAGCAGTCCTACTTTGCAAGAGACCCAGTACTTC. This translates into CASSPTLQETQYF.

The chain joins TRBV30 to TRBJ1-4; D is possibly TRBD1 (6 bases). This CDR3 comprises 14 residues. With 1 base removed from V and 5 bases from J, the gap between germline ends came to 11 bases. CDR1 GTSNPN and CDR2 SVGIG come from the germline V gene (reference sequence). CDR3 DNA: TGTGCCTGGAGTGACAGGGCGCTAAATGAAAAACTGTTTTTT. Translated, it gives CAWSDRALNEKLFF. Based on the CDR3 plus reference TRBV30 and TRBJ1-4, the full variable domain is SQTIHQWPATLVQPVGSPLSLECTVEGTSNPNLYWYRQAAGRGLQLLFYSVGIGQISSEVPQNLSASRPQDRQFILSSKKLLLSDSGFYLCAWSDRALNEKLFFGSGTQLSVL.

The chain recombines TRBV7-3 with TRBJ2-1; D possibly corresponds to TRBD1 (5 bases). Germline V CDR1 and CDR2: SGHTA, FQGTGA. V shed 5 bases and J shed 0 bases, with 14 bases lying between them. The CDR3 sequence is 16 residues long. The CDR3 region has the DNA TGTGCCAGCAGCCCACGCGACAGACCCTCCTACAATGAGCAGTTCTTC. This encodes CASSPRDRPSYNEQFF.

This chain uses TRBV5-5 with TRBJ2-7; D could derive from TRBD1 or TRBD2 (5 bases each). CDR1 SGHKS and CDR2 YYEKEE come from the germline V gene (reference sequence). This CDR3 is 18 amino acids long. Between the trimmed V and J ends, which lost 0 bases and 0 bases, there was a span of 19 bases. CDR3 in DNA: TGTGCCAGCAGCTTGGCCATACAGCCGGGAACAGGCTCCTACGAGCAGTACTTC. Translated, it gives CASSLAIQPGTGSYEQYF.

The gene calls are TRBV7-6 and TRBJ2-7; 7 bases are a match to TRBD1. Germline V gene lookup returns CDR1 SGHVS and CDR2 FNYEAQ. Losses at the gene ends were 2 bases for V and 2 bases for J; bases not matched to a gene: 6. This CDR3 contains 15 residues. CDR3 sequence reads: CASSLSRQGTYEQYF. CDR3 nucleotide sequence: TGTGCCAGCAGCTTATCGAGACAGGGTACCTACGAGCAGTACTTC.

The chain links TRBV2 to TRBJ2-1; D might be TRBD2 (6 bases). Trimming stripped 2 bases from V and 4 bases from J, with 12 bases between. Germline loops: CDR1 SNHLY, CDR2 FYNNEI. This CDR3 comprises 15 residues. The CDR3 protein is CASSEPPGAYNEQFF. In DNA form, the CDR3 reads TGTGCCAGCAGTGAACCCCCGGGAGCTTACAATGAGCAGTTCTTC.

This chain connects TRBV27 to TRBJ2-6, with unresolved D. Germline CDR1 reads MNHEY; CDR2 reads SMNVEV (reference sequence). The CDR3 is 14 residues long. The V end lost 6 bases, the J end lost 0 bases, and 6 bases lay between the germline ends. The CDR3 DNA reads as TGTGCCAGCAGCCCGAGCTCTGGGGCCAACGTCCTGACTTTC. Translated: CASSPSSGANVLTF.

The chain has TRBV2 and TRBJ1-2; 11 nucleotides match TRBD1. Germline CDR1 and CDR2: SNHLY and FYNNEI. V was clipped by 6 bases and J by 5 bases; unmatched bases: 14. The CDR3 length is 17 residues. CDR3 bases: TGTGCCAGCAGCTGGATGTCGCCCGGGACAGGGGGATATGGCTACACCTTC. Its protein is CASSWMSPGTGGYGYTF.

The rearrangement uses TRBV5-1 and TRBJ1-2; 12 bases map to TRBD1. This CDR3 has 15 amino acids. CDR1 is SGHRS, CDR2 YFSETQ, per germline. Trimming removed 0 bases from V and 7 bases from J; junction bases left unmatched: 4. Here the CDR3 DNA reads TGCGCCAGCAGCTTGGGAGGGACAGGGGGCTTTGGCTACACCTTC. Translated, it gives CASSLGGTGGFGYTF.

The chain combines TRBV5-1 with TRBJ2-3; 10 bases are shared with TRBD2. This CDR3 region has 14 residues. After removal of 2 bases from V and 5 bases from J, the junction contained 2 bases not matched to a gene. The germline gives CDR1 SGHRS, CDR2 YFSETQ. CDR3 bases: TGCGCCAGCAGCTTACTAGCGGGGAGAGATACGCAGTATTTT. It is translated as CASSLLAGRDTQYF.

This chain uses TRBV18 with TRBJ1-5; TRBD1 is a possible D gene (6 bases). CDR3 length equals 14 residues. With 3 bases removed from V and 7 bases from J, the gap between germline ends came to 13 bases. Germline-derived CDR1 and CDR2 are KGHSH and LQKENI. The CDR3 spells CASSPAGEYQPQHF. CDR3 sequence (DNA): TGTGCCAGCTCACCGGCAGGGGAGTACCAGCCCCAGCATTTT.

The chain has TRBV27 and TRBJ2-5, with 9 bases aligning to TRBD2. In germline, CDR1 is MNHEY, CDR2 SMNVEV (reference sequence). The CDR3 covers 14 residues. The trim removed 3 bases at V and 4 bases at J, leaving 3 bases unmatched. DNA of the CDR3: TGTGCCAGCAGTTTGTTAGCGGGAGTAGAGACCCAGTACTTC. It yields the protein CASSLLAGVETQYF.

Remarks on this clone: The CDR3 carries no conserved terminal phenylalanine or tryptophan, so it likely arises from a read error. The rearrangement joins TRBV10-2 to TRBJ2-7; no clear D. Trimming stripped 2 bases from V and 6 bases from J, with 14 bases between. The germline V gene encodes CDR1 WSHSY and CDR2 SAAADI. The CDR3 runs 14 residues. CDR3 bases: TGCGCCAGCAGTGAGGCGTCACCTTTTTCCGAGCAGTACTCC. This sequence encodes CASSEASPFSEQYS.

The chain is built from TRBV28 and TRBJ1-2, with TRBD1 matching over 7 bases. After removal of 4 bases from V and 4 bases from J, the junction contained 6 bases not matched to a gene. The CDR3 loop spans 14 amino acids. CDR1 is MDHEN and CDR2 is SYDVKM in the germline V gene. Here the CDR3 reads CASSSPGTAYGYTF. For the CDR3, the DNA is TGTGCCAGCAGTTCTCCCGGGACAGCCTATGGCTACACCTTC.